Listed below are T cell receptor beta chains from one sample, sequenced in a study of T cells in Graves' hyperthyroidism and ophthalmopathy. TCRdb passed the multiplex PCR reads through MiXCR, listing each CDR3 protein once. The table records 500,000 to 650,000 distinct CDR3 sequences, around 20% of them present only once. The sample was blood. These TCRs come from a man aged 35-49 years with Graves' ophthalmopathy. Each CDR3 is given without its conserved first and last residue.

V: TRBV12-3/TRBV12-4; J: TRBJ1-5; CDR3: ASRQGHLSNQPQH
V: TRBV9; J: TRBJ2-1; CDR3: ASSAGDRGATYNEQF
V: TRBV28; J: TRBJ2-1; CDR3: ASSPSLAGEGYNEQF
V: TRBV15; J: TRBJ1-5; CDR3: ATSGGQGAGNQPQH
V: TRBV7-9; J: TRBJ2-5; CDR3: ASSNLFLAGRAETQY
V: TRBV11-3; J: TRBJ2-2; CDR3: ASSPSALAGHTGELF
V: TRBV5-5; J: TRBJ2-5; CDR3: ASSLSGDVTQY
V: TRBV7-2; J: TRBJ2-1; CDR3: ASSWILAGGVGEQF
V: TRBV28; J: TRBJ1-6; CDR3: ASRTGSYNSPLH
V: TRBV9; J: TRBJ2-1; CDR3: ASSPSGGLSYNEQF
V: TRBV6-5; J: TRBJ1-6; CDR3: ASSYGSSPLH
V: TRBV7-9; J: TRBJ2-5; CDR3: ASSSNPQETQY
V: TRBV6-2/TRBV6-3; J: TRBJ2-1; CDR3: ASSWTGTSGRGYEQF
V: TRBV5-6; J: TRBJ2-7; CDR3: ASSLAGTIAYEQY
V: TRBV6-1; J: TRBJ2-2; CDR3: ASSVNLAGSTGELF
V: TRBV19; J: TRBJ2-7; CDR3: ASSIGFQRGEQY
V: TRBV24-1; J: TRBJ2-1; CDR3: ATSGMEAGVQF
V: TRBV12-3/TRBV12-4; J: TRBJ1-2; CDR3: ASSQQGRAYGYT
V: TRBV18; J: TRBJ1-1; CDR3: ASSGFQGANTEAF
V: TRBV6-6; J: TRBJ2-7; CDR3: ASSYASGLYEQY
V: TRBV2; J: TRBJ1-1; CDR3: ASSQLQGLAEAF
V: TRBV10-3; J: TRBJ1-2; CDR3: AISPLPQDSYNYGYT
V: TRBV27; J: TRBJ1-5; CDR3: ASSLSIQGNQPQH
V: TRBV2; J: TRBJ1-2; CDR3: ASSEEWGNGYT
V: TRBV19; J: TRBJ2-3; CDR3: ASSITRDARDTQY
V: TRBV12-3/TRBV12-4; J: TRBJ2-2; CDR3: ASSTGTGGHTGELF
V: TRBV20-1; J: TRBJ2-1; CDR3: SARDFGRGSSYNEQF
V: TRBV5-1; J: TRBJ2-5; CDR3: ASRIAGGETQY
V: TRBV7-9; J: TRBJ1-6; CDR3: ASSLGDRVAYNSPLH
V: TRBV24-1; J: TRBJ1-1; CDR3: ATSDGGIEAF
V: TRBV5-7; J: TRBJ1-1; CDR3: ASSLWAEHTEAF
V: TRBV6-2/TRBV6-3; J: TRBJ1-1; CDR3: ASSYIKAEAF
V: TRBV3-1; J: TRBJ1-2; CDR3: ASSQYRGSRGYT
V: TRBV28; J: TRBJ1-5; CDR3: ASRGDQGLLGNQPQH
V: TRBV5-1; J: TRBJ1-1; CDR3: ASSRDWRSHTEAF
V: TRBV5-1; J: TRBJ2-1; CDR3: ASSLRRGFRGGSYNEQF
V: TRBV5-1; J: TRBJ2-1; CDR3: ASSLVQFPLDGQF
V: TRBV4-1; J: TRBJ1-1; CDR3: ASSPPGLGEAF
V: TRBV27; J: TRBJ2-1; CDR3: ASSLSTSGFNEQF
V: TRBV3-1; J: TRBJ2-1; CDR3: ASSLLAGAPSSYNEQF
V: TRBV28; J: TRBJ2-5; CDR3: ASTEGGRGETQY
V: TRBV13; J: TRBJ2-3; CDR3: ASSLSGGGTTITDTQY
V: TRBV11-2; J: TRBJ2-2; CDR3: ASSFGAGVGTGELF
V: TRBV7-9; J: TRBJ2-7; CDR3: ASSLGWSYEQY
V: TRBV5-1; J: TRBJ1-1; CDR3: ASSYQGQNTEAF
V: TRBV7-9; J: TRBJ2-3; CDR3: ASSLAGVRDTQY
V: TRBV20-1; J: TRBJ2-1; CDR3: SARPSGMTEQF
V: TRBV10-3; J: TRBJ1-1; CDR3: AIKPGQNTEAF
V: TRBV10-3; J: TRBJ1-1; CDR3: AISDLAGGASGTEAF
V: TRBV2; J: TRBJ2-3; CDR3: ASRRLAGTTDTQY
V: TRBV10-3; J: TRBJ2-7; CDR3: AINDRGRLYEQY
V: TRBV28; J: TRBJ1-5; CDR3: ASTRTGTHQPQH
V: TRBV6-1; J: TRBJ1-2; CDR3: ASQESGAPAYT